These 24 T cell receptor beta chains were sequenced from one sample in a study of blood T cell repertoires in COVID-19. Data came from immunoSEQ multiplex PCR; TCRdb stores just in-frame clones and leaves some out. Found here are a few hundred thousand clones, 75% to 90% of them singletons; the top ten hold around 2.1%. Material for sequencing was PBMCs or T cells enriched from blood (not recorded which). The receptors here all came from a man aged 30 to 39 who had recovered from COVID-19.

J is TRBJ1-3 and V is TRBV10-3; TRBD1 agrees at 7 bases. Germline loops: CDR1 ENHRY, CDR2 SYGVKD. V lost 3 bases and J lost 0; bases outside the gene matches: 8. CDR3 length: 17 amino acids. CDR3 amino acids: CAISDRGQLFSGNTIYF. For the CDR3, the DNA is TGTGCCATCAGTGACCGGGGACAGCTCTTCTCTGGAAACACCATATATTTT.

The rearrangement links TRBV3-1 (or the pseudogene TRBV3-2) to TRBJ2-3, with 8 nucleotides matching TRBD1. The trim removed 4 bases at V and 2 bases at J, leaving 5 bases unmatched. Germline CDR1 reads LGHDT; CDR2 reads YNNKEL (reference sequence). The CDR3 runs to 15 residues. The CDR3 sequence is CASSLRQGYTDTQYF. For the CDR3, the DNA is TGTGCCAGCAGCCTACGACAGGGGTACACAGATACGCAGTATTTT.

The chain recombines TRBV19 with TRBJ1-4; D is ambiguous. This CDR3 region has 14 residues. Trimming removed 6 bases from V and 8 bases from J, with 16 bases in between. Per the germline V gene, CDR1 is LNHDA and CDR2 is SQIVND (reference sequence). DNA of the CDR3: TGTGCCAGTAGCCCTGGTGGGTGGGAGGAAAAACTGTTTTTT. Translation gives CASSPGGWEEKLFF.

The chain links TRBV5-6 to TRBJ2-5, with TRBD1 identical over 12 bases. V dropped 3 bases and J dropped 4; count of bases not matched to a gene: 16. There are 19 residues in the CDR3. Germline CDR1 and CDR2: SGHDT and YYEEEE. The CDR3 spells CASSWLSGTGGRSLETQYF. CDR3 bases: TGTGCCAGCAGCTGGCTTTCGGGGACAGGGGGCCGAAGCTTAGAGACCCAGTACTTC.

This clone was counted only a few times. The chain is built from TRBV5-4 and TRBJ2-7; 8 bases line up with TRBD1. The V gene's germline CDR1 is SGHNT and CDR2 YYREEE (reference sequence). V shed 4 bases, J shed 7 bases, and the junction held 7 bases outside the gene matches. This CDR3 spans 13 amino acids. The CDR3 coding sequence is TGTGCCAGCAGCATACAGGGGGGTAGGGAGCAGTACTTC. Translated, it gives CASSIQGGREQYF.

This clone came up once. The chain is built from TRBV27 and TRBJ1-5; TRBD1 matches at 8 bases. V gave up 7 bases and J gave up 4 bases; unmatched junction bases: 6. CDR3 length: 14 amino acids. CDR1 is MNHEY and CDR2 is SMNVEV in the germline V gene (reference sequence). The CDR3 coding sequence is TGTGCCAGCATGAGGACAGGGCATAATCAGCCCCAGCATTTT. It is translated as CASMRTGHNQPQHF.

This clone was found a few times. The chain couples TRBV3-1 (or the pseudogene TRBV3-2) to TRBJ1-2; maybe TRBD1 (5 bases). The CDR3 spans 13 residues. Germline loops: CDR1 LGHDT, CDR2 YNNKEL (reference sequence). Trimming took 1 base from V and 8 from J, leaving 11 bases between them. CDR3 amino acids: CASSQGPRAGYTF. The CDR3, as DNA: TGTGCCAGCAGCCAAGGGCCCAGGGCCGGCTACACCTTC.

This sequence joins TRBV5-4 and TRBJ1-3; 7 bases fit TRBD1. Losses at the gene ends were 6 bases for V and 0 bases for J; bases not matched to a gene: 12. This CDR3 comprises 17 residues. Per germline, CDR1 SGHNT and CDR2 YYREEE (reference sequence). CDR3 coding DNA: TGTGCCAGCACCAGAGAACCGGGACAGAACTCTGGAAACACCATATATTTT. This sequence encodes CASTREPGQNSGNTIYF.

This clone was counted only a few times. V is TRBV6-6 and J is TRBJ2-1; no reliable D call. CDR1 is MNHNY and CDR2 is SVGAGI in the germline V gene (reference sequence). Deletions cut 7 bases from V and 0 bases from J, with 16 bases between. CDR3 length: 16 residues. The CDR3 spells CASTKLQTSSYNEQFF. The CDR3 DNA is TGTGCCAGCACCAAGCTACAGACGAGCTCCTACAATGAGCAGTTCTTC.

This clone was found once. As DNA, the CDR3 is TGTGCCAGCAGCAGAAACCTCGGACTAGCGGGGGGGCCTTCTGGTACCTACAATGAGCAGTTCTTC. Translated, it gives CASSRNLGLAGGPSGTYNEQFF. This chain uses TRBV7-9 with TRBJ2-1; 15 positions match TRBD2. V lost 5 bases to trimming and J lost 2 bases; unmatched junction nucleotides: 19. This CDR3 has 22 residues. Per the germline V gene, CDR1 is SEHNR and CDR2 is FQNEAQ (reference sequence).

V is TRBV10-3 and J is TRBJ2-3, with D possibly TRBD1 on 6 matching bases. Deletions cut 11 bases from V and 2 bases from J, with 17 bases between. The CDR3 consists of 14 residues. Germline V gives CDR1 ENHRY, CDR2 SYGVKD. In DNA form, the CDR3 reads TGTGCCGTACAACAGGGCGGTAACACAGATACGCAGTATTTT. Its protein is CAVQQGGNTDTQYF.

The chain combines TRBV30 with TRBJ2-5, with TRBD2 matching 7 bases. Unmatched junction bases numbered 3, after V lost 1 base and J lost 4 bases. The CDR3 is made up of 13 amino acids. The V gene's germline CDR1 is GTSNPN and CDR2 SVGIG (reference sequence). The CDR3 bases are TGTGCCTGGAGTGGACTAGCCAGAGAGACCCAGTACTTC. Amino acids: CAWSGLARETQYF.

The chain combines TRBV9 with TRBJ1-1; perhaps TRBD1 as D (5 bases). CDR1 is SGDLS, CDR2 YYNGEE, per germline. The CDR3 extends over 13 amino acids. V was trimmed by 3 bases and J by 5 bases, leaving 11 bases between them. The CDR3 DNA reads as TGTGCCAGCAGCGCGGAGCAGGGAACTGAAGCTTTCTTT. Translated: CASSAEQGTEAFF.

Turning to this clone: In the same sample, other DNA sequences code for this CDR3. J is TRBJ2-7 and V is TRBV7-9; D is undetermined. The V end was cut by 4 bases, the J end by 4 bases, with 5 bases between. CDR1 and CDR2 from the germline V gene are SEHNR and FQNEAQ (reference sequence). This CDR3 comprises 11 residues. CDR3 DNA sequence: TGTGCCAGCAGCTCGCGTTACGAGCAGTACTTC. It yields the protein CASSSRYEQYF.

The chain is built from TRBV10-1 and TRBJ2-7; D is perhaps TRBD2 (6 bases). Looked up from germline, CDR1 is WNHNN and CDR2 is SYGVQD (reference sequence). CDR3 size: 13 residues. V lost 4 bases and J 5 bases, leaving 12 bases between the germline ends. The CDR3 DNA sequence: TGCGCCAGCAGTGTAAGGGGAGGTCACGAGCAGTACTTC. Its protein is CASSVRGGHEQYF.

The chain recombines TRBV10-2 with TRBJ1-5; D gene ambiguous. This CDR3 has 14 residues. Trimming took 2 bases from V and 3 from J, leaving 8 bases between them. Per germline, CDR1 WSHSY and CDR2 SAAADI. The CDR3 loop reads CASSEGQINQPQHF. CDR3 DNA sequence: TGCGCCAGCAGTGAGGGGCAAATCAATCAGCCCCAGCATTTT.

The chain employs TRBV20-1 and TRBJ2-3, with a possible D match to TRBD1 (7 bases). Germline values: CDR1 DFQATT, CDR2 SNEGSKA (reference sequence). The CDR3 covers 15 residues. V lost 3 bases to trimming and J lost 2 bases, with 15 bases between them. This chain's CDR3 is CSASPQGGYTDTQYF. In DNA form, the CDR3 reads TGCAGTGCTAGTCCCCAGGGGGGATACACAGATACGCAGTATTTT.

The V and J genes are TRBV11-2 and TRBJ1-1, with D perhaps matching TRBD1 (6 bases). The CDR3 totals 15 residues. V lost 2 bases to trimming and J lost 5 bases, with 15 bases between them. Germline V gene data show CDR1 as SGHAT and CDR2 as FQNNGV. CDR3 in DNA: TGTGCCAGCAGCTTAATGGGGGCTGGGTTTACTGAAGCTTTCTTT. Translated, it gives CASSLMGAGFTEAFF.

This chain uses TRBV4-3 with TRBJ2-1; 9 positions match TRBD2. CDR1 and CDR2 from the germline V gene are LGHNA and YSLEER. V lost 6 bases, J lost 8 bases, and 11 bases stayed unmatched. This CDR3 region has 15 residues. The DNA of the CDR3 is TGCGCCAGCAGAGAAAGGGCGGGGGGGCAGGATGAGCAGTTCTTC. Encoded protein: CASRERAGGQDEQFF.

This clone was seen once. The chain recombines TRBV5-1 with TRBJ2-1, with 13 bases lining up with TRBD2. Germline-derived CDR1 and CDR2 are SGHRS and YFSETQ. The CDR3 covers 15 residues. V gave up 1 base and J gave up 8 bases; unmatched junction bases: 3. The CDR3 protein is CASSLLTSGGDEQFF. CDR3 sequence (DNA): TGCGCCAGCAGCTTGCTTACTAGCGGGGGGGATGAGCAGTTCTTC.

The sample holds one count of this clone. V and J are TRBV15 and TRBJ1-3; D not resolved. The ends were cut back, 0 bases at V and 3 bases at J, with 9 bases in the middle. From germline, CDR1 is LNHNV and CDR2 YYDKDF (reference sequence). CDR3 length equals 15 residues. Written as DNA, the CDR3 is TGTGCCACCAGCAGAGAATCGGGGATTGGAAACACCATATATTTT. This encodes CATSRESGIGNTIYF.

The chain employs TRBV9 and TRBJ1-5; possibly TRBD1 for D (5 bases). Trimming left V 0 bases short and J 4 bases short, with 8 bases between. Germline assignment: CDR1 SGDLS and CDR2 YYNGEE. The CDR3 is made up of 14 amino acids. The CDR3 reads CASSVEAGNQPQHF. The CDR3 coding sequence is TGTGCCAGCAGCGTAGAGGCAGGGAATCAGCCCCAGCATTTT.

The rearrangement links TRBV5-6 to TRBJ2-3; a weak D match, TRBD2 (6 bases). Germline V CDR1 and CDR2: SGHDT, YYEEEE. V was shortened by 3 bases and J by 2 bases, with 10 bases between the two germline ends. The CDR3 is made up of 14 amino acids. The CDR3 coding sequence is TGTGCCAGCAGCTACGGCGGGGACACAGATACGCAGTATTTT. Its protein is CASSYGGDTDTQYF.

For the CDR3, the DNA is TGTGCCAGCAGCTTATTAGTCGGGGGGACTAGCAAGTATACGCAGTATTTT. Translating it yields CASSLLVGGTSKYTQYF. The genes are TRBV7-8 and TRBJ2-3, with 9 bases fitting TRBD2. CDR1 is SGHVS, CDR2 FQNEAQ, per germline. This CDR3 is built from 17 residues. J was trimmed by 7 bases and V by 2 bases; bases with no gene match: 13. Supplemented by reference TRBV7-8 and TRBJ2-3, the full variable domain reads GAGVSQSPRYKVAKRGQDVALRCDPISGHVSLFWYQQALGQGPEFLTYFQNEAQLDKSGLPSDRFFAERPEGSVSTLKIQRTQQEDSAVYLCASSLLVGGTSKYTQYFGPGTRLTVL.